The source of this T cell receptor (beta chain) is a study of the immune and genomic landscape of osteosarcoma. Study-wide background: Pediatric and adult high-grade osteosarcoma patients, median diagnosis age around 28. 65% to 80% had unfavorable pathologic response to standard therapy.

Findings of the study overall: Reference clonality came from outside normal skin and healthy blood, not matched tissue. About 5 cases had a single hyperexpanded clone dominating the repertoire, all with fewer than 100 T-cell clonotypes.

Remarks on this clone: The target antigen is unknown.

The post-treatment osteosarcoma tumors were primary, local recurrence or metastasis specimens from poor-prognosis patients. Generated by immunoSEQ multiplex PCR, the TCRdb table keeps only in-frame clones and is missing some. This table holds fewer than 2,500 clones, approximately 70% found once. The TCR was taken from a human donor with osteosarcoma. The sequencing sample was made of osteosarcoma tumor tissue from the lung.

The CDR3 loop is CASSPHLETLHF. CDR3 nucleotides: TGTGCCAGCAGCCCCCACCTTGAGACCCTCCACTTT. The V call is TRBV11-2, the J call TRBJ1-6; D is unresolved. Trimming left V 5 bases short and J 14 bases short, with 13 bases between. The V gene's germline CDR1 is SGHAT and CDR2 FQNNGV. The CDR3 spans 12 residues.